Listed below are T cell receptor beta chains from one sample, sequenced in a study of cytomegalovirus exposure and HLA in healthy donors. Clones were read by immunoSEQ multiplex PCR, and TCRdb kept only the in-frame ones, dropping some. This sample has roughly 120,000 clones; roughly 70% occur once, and the top ten carry 4% to 5%. Sequenced sample: PBMCs. These receptors all come from a woman in her thirties or forties in good health and CMV-seronegative. Each CDR3 is given with its conserved first and last residue. A D gene is named only where the DNA matches it firmly.

CDR3 length: 15
V gene: TRBV7-9
D gene: TRBD1
J gene: TRBJ1-4
CDR3 protein: CASSPPRGQDEKLFF

CDR3 length: 15
V gene: TRBV7-3
D gene: -
J gene: TRBJ2-7
CDR3 protein: CASSLSPVQSYEQYF

CDR3 length: 13
V gene: TRBV7-2
D gene: -
J gene: TRBJ1-2
CDR3 protein: CASSLSQGLGYTF

CDR3 length: 13
V gene: TRBV11-2
D gene: TRBD2
J gene: TRBJ2-3
CDR3 protein: CASSPPGLAPQYF

CDR3 length: 15
V gene: TRBV7-2
D gene: TRBD1
J gene: TRBJ2-1
CDR3 protein: CASSQAGGIYNEQFF

CDR3 length: 15
V gene: TRBV5-4
D gene: -
J gene: TRBJ2-7
CDR3 protein: CASSLEAGRSYEQYF

CDR3 length: 19
V gene: TRBV5-1
D gene: TRBD1
J gene: TRBJ2-3
CDR3 protein: CASSLTGTGGIGSTDTQYF

CDR3 length: 12
V gene: TRBV10-3
D gene: -
J gene: TRBJ2-7
CDR3 protein: CAIRPRAGEQYF

CDR3 length: 16
V gene: TRBV7-8
D gene: TRBD1
J gene: TRBJ2-5
CDR3 protein: CASSRWDRAARETQYF

CDR3 length: 17
V gene: TRBV30
D gene: TRBD2
J gene: TRBJ2-1
CDR3 protein: CAWSGNYGTSGSDEQFF

CDR3 length: 13
V gene: TRBV10-3
D gene: -
J gene: TRBJ1-4
CDR3 protein: CAVGAVRDEKLFF

CDR3 length: 13
V gene: TRBV7-2
D gene: TRBD1
J gene: TRBJ2-7
CDR3 protein: CASSSNDRGEQYF

CDR3 length: 14
V gene: TRBV10-3
D gene: TRBD2
J gene: TRBJ2-1
CDR3 protein: CAINQRGDYNEQFF

CDR3 length: 14
V gene: TRBV9
D gene: -
J gene: TRBJ1-1
CDR3 protein: CASSVGVPDTEAFF